One sample yielded the 6 T cell receptor beta chains listed below, sequenced in a study of cytomegalovirus exposure and HLA in healthy donors. The PCR employed 60 Vbeta primers together with 13 Jbeta primers. Clones were read by immunoSEQ multiplex PCR, and TCRdb kept only the in-frame ones, dropping some. The sample includes about 100,000 clones, 70% to 75% of them seen just once. The sample consisted of PBMCs. These receptors all come from a woman between 18 and 30 years old in good health and CMV-seropositive.

The V and J genes are TRBV28 and TRBJ1-5; 7 nucleotides agree with TRBD1. Germline V gene data show CDR1 as MDHEN and CDR2 as SYDVKM. The CDR3 loop spans 14 amino acids. After removal of 5 bases from V and 7 bases from J, the junction contained 8 bases not matched to a gene. CDR3 amino acids: CASSLTGRYQPQHF. The CDR3 DNA is TGTGCCAGCAGTCTGACAGGGAGGTACCAGCCCCAGCATTTT. Together with reference TRBV28 and TRBJ1-5, the CDR3 gives the full variable domain: DVKVTQSSRYLVKRTGEKVFLECVQDMDHENMFWYRQDPGLGLRLIYFSYDVKMKEKGDIPEGYSVSREKKERFSLILESASTNQTSMYLCASSLTGRYQPQHFGDGTRLSIL.

This clone has more than one count but fewer than ten. The rearrangement links TRBV7-9 to TRBJ1-2; D call uncertain. Germline CDR1 SEHNR, CDR2 FQNEAQ (reference sequence). V gave up 2 bases and J gave up 4 bases, with 8 bases separating them. This CDR3 has 13 residues. DNA for the CDR3: TGTGCCAGCAGCTTATTTGACTCCTATGGCTACACCTTC. The encoded protein is CASSLFDSYGYTF.

The V and J genes are TRBV28 and TRBJ1-1; possibly TRBD1 for D (5 bases). This CDR3 has 15 amino acids. Germline-derived CDR1 and CDR2 are MDHEN and SYDVKM. With 2 bases removed from V and 1 base from J, the gap between germline ends came to 11 bases. CDR3 residues: CASSLEAGQNTEAFF. DNA for the CDR3: TGTGCCAGCAGTTTAGAGGCAGGACAGAACACTGAAGCTTTCTTT.

The chain joins TRBV19 to TRBJ2-1; D gene uncertain. Per germline, CDR1 LNHDA and CDR2 SQIVND (reference sequence). The germline V and J ends were trimmed by 0 bases and 0 bases, with 6 bases remaining between them. There are 15 residues in the CDR3. As DNA, the CDR3 is TGTGCCAGTAGTATAGATAGGAGCTCCTACAATGAGCAGTTCTTC. It encodes CASSIDRSSYNEQFF.

This clone was seen a handful of times. The chain joins TRBV7-3 to TRBJ2-2; D might be TRBD2 (6 bases). The V end lost 4 bases, the J end lost 4 bases, and 13 bases lay between the germline ends. This CDR3 has 15 residues. Per germline, CDR1 SGHTA and CDR2 FQGTGA. CDR3 bases: TGTGCCAGCAGCTCTACCTGGGACTCCACCGGGGAGCTGTTTTTT. Translation gives CASSSTWDSTGELFF.

The chain links TRBV18 to TRBJ1-1; unclear D gene. V was pared by 2 bases and J by 3 bases, with 7 bases between. Germline-derived CDR1 and CDR2 are KGHSH and LQKENI. The CDR3 spans 13 residues. The CDR3 DNA is TGTGCCAGCTCACCATGGCGGGACACTGAAGCTTTCTTT. It codes for CASSPWRDTEAFF.